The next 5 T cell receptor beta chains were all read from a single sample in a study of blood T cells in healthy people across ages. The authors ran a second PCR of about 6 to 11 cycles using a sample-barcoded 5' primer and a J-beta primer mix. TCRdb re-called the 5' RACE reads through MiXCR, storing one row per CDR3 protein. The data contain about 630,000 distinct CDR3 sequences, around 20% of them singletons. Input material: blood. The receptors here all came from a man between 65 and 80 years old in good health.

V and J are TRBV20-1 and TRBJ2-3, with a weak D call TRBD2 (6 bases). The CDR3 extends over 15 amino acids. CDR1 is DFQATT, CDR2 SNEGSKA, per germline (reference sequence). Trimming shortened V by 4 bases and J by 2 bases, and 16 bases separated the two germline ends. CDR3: CSATLARNPTDTQYF. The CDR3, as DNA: TGCAGTGCTACCCTAGCGAGAAACCCCACAGATACGCAGTATTTT.

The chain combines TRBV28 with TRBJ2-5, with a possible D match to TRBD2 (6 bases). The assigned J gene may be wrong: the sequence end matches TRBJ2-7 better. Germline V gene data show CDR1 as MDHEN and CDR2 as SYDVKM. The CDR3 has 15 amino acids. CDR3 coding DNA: TGTGCCAGCAGTTTACCTCGGCGGGGCCACTACGAGCAGTACTTC. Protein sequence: CASSLPRRGHYEQYF.

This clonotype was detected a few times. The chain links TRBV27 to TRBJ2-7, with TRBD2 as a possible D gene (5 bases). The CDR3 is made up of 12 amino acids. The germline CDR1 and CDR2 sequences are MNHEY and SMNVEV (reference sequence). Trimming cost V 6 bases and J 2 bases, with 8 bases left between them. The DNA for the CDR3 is TGTGCCAGCAGGAGTAGCGCCTACGAGCAGTACTTC. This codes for CASRSSAYEQYF.

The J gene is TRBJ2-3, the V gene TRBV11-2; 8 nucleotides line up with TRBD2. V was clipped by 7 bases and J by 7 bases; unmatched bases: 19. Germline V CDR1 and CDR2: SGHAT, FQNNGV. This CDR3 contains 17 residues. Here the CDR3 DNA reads TGTGCCAGCACCCAAGACCCGGGACTAGATATCGTGAATACGCAGTATTTT. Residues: CASTQDPGLDIVNTQYF.

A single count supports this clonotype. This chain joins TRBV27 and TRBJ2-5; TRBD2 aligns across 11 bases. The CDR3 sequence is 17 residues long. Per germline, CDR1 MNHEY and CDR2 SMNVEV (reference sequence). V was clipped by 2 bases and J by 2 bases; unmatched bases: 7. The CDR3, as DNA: TGTGCCAGCAGTTTAATAGCGGGGGGGGCGGTTCAAGAGACCCAGTACTTC. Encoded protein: CASSLIAGGAVQETQYF.